This TCR beta chain was documented in a study of blood T cell repertoires in COVID-19. Study information: Italy, Spain and the United States were the sources of the convalescent and acute COVID-19 samples.

Authors' processing steps: Reference gene primer amplification gave nucleated cell count estimates. Here immunoSEQ multiplex PCR was the method, and the copy in TCRdb shows in-frame clones only, minus some. The V and J calls and the clone size are those of that table, but D and trimming were determined from the DNA. The sample lists 250,000 to 350,000 clones; about 89% were seen once. V shed 6 bases and J shed 1 base, with 7 bases lying between them. Looked up from germline, CDR1 is ENHRY and CDR2 is SYGVKD. CDR3 length equals 13 residues. Material for sequencing was peripheral blood. The TCR was taken from a woman aged 55-70 years with acute or convalescent COVID-19. V usage is TRBV10-3 and J usage is TRBJ1-5; D is unresolved. CDR3 region: CAIRTESNQPQHF. Written as DNA, the CDR3 is TGTGCCATCAGGACGGAGAGCAATCAGCCCCAGCATTTT.